These 11 T cell receptor beta chains came from one sample sequenced in a study of CD8 T cells in ankylosing spondylitis. TCRdb independently ran MiXCR on the 5' RACE reads; one entry per CDR3 protein. Of roughly 97,000 distinct CDR3 sequences listed, roughly 8.3% are singletons. Sequencing was performed on blood, either unsorted or a sorted T cell fraction (not recorded which). The source is a male donor with ankylosing spondylitis or in good health (not recorded which).

Ten or more counts support this clonotype. This chain links TRBV6-2 or TRBV6-3 with TRBJ2-1; possible D gene TRBD1, 5 bases. The CDR3 runs to 15 residues. Trimming pared 4 bases from V and 10 bases from J, leaving 20 bases between. CDR1 MNHEY and CDR2 SVGEGT come from the germline V gene. The chain's CDR3 is CASSSYSVSRGEQFF. The CDR3 coding sequence is TGTGCCAGCAGTTCGTACTCAGTTTCAAGGGGAGAGCAGTTCTTC.

The genes are TRBV29-1 and TRBJ2-3; no firm D call. CDR1 is SQVTM, CDR2 ANQGSEA, per germline. This CDR3 spans 12 amino acids. Trimming removed 4 bases from V and 6 bases from J, with 11 bases in between. CDR3 DNA sequence: TGCAGCGTTGGGGTCCCCGGGGATACGCAGTATTTT. It yields the protein CSVGVPGDTQYF.

This clonotype showed up many times. The chain joins TRBV5-5 to TRBJ2-1; D is perhaps TRBD2 (5 bases). CDR1 and CDR2 from the germline V gene are SGHKS and YYEKEE (reference sequence). This CDR3 comprises 16 residues. V was shortened by 1 base and J by 3 bases, with 14 bases between the two germline ends. CDR3 sequence reads: CASSLTGMSFYNEQFF. CDR3 nucleotides: TGTGCCAGCAGCTTGACGGGAATGAGCTTCTACAATGAGCAGTTCTTC.

This clonotype was detected only a few times. The chain uses TRBV3-1 and TRBJ1-4; the D gene is possibly TRBD1 (6 bases). CDR1 LGHDT and CDR2 YNNKEL come from the germline V gene (reference sequence). V was shortened by 0 bases and J by 8 bases, with 22 bases between the two germline ends. The CDR3 has 18 amino acids. The DNA of the CDR3 is TGTGCCAGCAGCCAAGATCTTTATGGGACATCAGCGGGAGAAAAACTGTTTTTT. Protein: CASSQDLYGTSAGEKLFF. Filled out from reference TRBV3-1 and TRBJ1-4, the complete variable domain reads DTAVSQTPKYLVTQMGNDKSIKCEQNLGHDTMYWYKQDSKKFLKIMFSYNNKELIINETVPNRFSPKSPDKAHLNLHINSLELGDSAVYFCASSQDLYGTSAGEKLFFGSGTQLSVL.

This sequence joins TRBV30 and TRBJ1-1; 11 bases line up with TRBD1. The germline V gene encodes CDR1 GTSNPN and CDR2 SVGIG (reference sequence). The CDR3 totals 13 residues. The CDR3 is CASDRGLGTEAFF. CDR3 bases: TGTGCGTCGGACAGGGGGCTTGGTACTGAAGCTTTCTTT.

This chain joins TRBV7-3 and TRBJ2-7; 7 nucleotides match TRBD2. The V segment lost 1 base and the J segment 4 bases; nucleotides outside the gene matches: 13. CDR3 length: 17 residues. The germline gives CDR1 SGHTA, CDR2 FQGTGA. CDR3 protein: CASSLIWGGGSAYEQYF. The CDR3 DNA reads TGTGCCAGCAGCTTAATTTGGGGGGGGGGTAGCGCGTACGAGCAGTACTTC. Looking up the rest from reference TRBV7-3 and TRBJ2-7 gives the full variable domain: GAGVSQTPSNKVTEKGKYVELRCDPISGHTALYWYRQSLGQGPEFLIYFQGTGAADDSGLPNDRFFAVRPEGSVSTLKIQRTERGDSAVYLCASSLIWGGGSAYEQYFGPGTRLTVT.

This clonotype was recorded many times. The CDR3 loop reads CASSLVQYGYTF. CDR3 DNA: TGTGCCAGCAGTTTAGTCCAATATGGCTACACCTTC. The chain links TRBV12-3 or TRBV12-4 to TRBJ1-2, with D unresolved. Trimming cost V 1 base and J 5 bases, with 5 bases left between them. The CDR3 contains 12 residues.

This clonotype appeared many times. The CDR3 sequence: CSARDLRGPTTNEKLFF. CDR3 nucleotide sequence: TGCAGTGCTAGAGATCTCCGGGGGCCCACAACTAATGAAAAACTGTTTTTT. The V gene is TRBV20-1, the J gene TRBJ1-4; possibly TRBD1 for D (6 bases). Germline CDR1 and CDR2: DFQATT and SNEGSKA (reference sequence). CDR3 length equals 17 residues. Trimming left V 0 bases short and J 0 bases short, with 14 bases between.

The gene calls are TRBV7-2 and TRBJ2-3; 8 nucleotides match TRBD2. The V and J ends lost 5 bases and 3 bases, in that order; junction bases with no gene match: 7. The CDR3 has 15 amino acids. Germline-derived CDR1 and CDR2 are SGHTA and FQGNSA. The CDR3 coding sequence is TGTGCCAGCAGCCCCGTTGGCGGGAGGACAGATACGCAGTATTTT. As protein: CASSPVGGRTDTQYF.

This CDR3 reads CASSSPLAASSYNEQFF. CDR3 nucleotide sequence: TGCGCCAGCAGCTCCCCCTTAGCGGCAAGCTCCTACAATGAGCAGTTCTTC. The chain uses TRBV5-1 and TRBJ2-1; D possibly corresponds to TRBD2 (6 bases). V was shortened by 3 bases and J by 0 bases, with 16 bases between the two germline ends. Per germline, CDR1 SGHRS and CDR2 YFSETQ. The CDR3 spans 17 residues.

This clonotype was counted many times. This chain uses TRBV11-2 with TRBJ2-5, with no clear D. Per germline, CDR1 SGHAT and CDR2 FQNNGV. The CDR3 length is 14 residues. Between the trimmed V and J ends, which lost 5 bases and 4 bases, there was a span of 14 bases. This CDR3 reads CASSMTWAGETQYF. Here the CDR3 DNA reads TGTGCCAGCAGCATGACTTGGGCAGGAGAGACCCAGTACTTC. Together with reference TRBV11-2 and TRBJ2-5, the CDR3 gives the full variable domain: EAGVAQSPRYKIIEKRQSVAFWCNPISGHATLYWYQQILGQGPKLLIQFQNNGVVDDSQLPKDRFSAERLKGVDSTLKIQPAKLEDSAVYLCASSMTWAGETQYFGPGTRLLVL.